This T cell receptor (beta chain) was recorded in a study of blood T cell repertoires in COVID-19. The repertoire was sequenced with immunoSEQ multiplex PCR; TCRdb's copy has only in-frame clones and lacks some. The sample has 300,000 to 350,000 clones, approximately 85% seen once. This CDR3 has 15 amino acids. The ends lost 1 base at V and 2 bases at J; junction bases unmatched: 5. CDR1 is ENHRY, CDR2 SYGVKD, per germline. The source material was PBMCs or T cells enriched from blood (not recorded which). V usage is TRBV10-3 and J usage is TRBJ2-7; 7 bases align to TRBD1. The TCR sequence derives from a man younger than 40 who had recovered from COVID-19. This CDR3 reads CAISELGTETYEQYF. Here the CDR3 DNA reads TGTGCCATCAGTGAGTTAGGGACAGAAACCTACGAGCAGTACTTC.